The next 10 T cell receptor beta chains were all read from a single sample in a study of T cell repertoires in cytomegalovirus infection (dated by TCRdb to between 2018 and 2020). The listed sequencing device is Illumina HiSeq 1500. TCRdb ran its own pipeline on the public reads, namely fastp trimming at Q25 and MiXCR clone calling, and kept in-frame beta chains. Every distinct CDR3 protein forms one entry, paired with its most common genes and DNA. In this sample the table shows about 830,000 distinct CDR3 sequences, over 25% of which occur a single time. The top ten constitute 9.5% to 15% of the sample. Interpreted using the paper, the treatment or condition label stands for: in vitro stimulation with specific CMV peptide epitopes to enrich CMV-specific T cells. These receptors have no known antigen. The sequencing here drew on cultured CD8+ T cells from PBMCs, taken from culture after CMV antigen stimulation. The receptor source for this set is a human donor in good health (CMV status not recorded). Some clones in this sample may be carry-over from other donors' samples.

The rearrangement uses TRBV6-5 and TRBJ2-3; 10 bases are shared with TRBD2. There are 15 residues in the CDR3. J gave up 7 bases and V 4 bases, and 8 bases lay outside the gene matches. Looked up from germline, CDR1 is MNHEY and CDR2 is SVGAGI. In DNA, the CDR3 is TGTGCCAGCAGTTTCAAGCGGGGGGGCCTGCATACGCAGTATTTT. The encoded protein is CASSFKRGGLHTQYF.

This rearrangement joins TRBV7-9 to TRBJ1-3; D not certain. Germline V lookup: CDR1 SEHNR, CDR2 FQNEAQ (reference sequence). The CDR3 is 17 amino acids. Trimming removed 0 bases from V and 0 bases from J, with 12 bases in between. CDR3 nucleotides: TGTGCCAGCAGCTTAGCGCCGGGGTCTAGCTCTGGAAACACCATATATTTT. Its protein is CASSLAPGSSSGNTIYF. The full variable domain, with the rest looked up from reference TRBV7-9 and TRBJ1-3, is DTGVSQNPRHKITKRGQNVTFRCDPISEHNRLYWYRQTLGQGPEFLTYFQNEAQLEKSRLLSDRFSAERPKGSFSTLEIQRTEQGDSAMYLCASSLAPGSSSGNTIYFGEGSWLTVV.

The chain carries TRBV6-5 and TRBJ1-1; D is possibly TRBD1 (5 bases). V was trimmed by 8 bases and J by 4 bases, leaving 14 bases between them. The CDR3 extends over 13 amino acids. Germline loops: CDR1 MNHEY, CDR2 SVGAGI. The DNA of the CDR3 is TGTGCCAGCGGTCCAGGGAGGGGCACTGAAGCTTTCTTT. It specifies CASGPGRGTEAFF.

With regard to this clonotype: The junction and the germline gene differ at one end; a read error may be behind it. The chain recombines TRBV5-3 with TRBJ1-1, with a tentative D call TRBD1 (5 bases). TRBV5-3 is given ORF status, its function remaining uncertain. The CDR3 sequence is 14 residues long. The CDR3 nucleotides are TGTGCCAGCAGCTTGGTATCGGGCAGGGCTGAAGCTTTCTTT. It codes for CASSLVSGRAEAFF.

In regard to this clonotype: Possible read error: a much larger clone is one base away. The CDR3 spells CASSIPGQQETQYF. The CDR3 DNA reads as TGTGCCAGCAGCATTCCGGGTCAACAAGAGACCCAGTACTTC. The chain links TRBV7-9 to TRBJ2-5; D gene ambiguous. Between the trimmed V and J ends, which lost 5 bases and 2 bases, there was a span of 12 bases. The CDR3 sequence is 14 residues long. Germline V gene sequence: CDR1 SEHNR, CDR2 FQNEAQ (reference sequence).

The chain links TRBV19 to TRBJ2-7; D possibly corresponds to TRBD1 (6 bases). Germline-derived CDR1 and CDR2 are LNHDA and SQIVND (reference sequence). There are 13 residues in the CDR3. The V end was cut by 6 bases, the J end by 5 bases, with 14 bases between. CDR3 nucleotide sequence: TGTGCCAGTAGCATGGGACACATGGACGAGCAGTACTTC. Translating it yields CASSMGHMDEQYF.

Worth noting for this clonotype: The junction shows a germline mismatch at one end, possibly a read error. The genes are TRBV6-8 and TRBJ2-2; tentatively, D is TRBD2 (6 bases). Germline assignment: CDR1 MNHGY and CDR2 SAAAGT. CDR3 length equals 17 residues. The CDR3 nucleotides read TGTGCCAGAAGTTACTTTCGGAGGGGCCCCGACACCGGGGAGCTGTTTTTT. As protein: CARSYFRRGPDTGELFF.

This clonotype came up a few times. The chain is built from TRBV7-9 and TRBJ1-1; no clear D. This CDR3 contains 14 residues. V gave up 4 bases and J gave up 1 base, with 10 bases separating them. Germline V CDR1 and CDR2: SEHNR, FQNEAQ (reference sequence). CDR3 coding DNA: TGTGCCAGCAGCTACATGGACGGGAACACTGAAGCTTTCTTT. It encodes CASSYMDGNTEAFF. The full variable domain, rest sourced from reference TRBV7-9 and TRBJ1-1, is DTGVSQNPRHKITKRGQNVTFRCDPISEHNRLYWYRQTLGQGPEFLTYFQNEAQLEKSRLLSDRFSAERPKGSFSTLEIQRTEQGDSAMYLCASSYMDGNTEAFFGQGTRLTVV.

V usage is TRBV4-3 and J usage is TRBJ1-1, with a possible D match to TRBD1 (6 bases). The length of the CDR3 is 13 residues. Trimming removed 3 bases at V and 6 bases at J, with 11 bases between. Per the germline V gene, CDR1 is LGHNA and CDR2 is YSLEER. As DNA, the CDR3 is TGCGCCAGCAGCCATAAACAGGGATCTGAAGCTTTCTTT. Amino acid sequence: CASSHKQGSEAFF.

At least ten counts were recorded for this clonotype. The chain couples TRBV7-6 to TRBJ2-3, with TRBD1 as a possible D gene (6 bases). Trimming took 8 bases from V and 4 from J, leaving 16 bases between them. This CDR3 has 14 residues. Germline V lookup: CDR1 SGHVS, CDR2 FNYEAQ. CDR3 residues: CASAAGVGSDTQYF. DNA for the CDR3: TGTGCCAGCGCGGCAGGGGTGGGTTCAGATACGCAGTATTTT.